The next 2 T cell receptor beta chains were all read from a single sample in a study of breast tumors, draining lymph nodes, adjacent tissues. TCRdb redid the calling of the multiplex PCR reads with MiXCR, one entry per CDR3 protein. In the table there are some 200,000 distinct CDR3 sequences, over 25% of which are singletons. Samples came from axillary lymph nodes draining the breast cancer. The sample consisted of axillary lymph node tissue. The receptors derive from a female donor with breast cancer. Some clones in this sample may be carry-over from other donors' samples.

This clonotype has at least ten counts. The V gene is TRBV4-2, the J gene TRBJ2-1, with a tentative D call TRBD2 (6 bases). Per germline, CDR1 LGHNA and CDR2 YNFKEQ. The CDR3 contains 15 residues. V lost 0 bases and J lost 3, with 9 bases in between. This CDR3 is CASSQEWRGYNEQFF. The CDR3 DNA reads TGTGCCAGCAGCCAAGAGTGGCGGGGCTACAATGAGCAGTTCTTC.

This clonotype was counted ten times or more. The chain recombines TRBV4-1 with TRBJ2-1, with 7 bases aligning to TRBD2. Germline CDR1 and CDR2: MGHRA and YSYEKL. There are 17 residues in the CDR3. V was pared by 2 bases and J by 0 bases, with 7 bases of the junction left unmatched. CDR3 sequence reads: CASSQNGGSSSYNEQFF. The CDR3 DNA sequence: TGCGCCAGCAGCCAAAACGGGGGGTCCAGCTCCTACAATGAGCAGTTCTTC.